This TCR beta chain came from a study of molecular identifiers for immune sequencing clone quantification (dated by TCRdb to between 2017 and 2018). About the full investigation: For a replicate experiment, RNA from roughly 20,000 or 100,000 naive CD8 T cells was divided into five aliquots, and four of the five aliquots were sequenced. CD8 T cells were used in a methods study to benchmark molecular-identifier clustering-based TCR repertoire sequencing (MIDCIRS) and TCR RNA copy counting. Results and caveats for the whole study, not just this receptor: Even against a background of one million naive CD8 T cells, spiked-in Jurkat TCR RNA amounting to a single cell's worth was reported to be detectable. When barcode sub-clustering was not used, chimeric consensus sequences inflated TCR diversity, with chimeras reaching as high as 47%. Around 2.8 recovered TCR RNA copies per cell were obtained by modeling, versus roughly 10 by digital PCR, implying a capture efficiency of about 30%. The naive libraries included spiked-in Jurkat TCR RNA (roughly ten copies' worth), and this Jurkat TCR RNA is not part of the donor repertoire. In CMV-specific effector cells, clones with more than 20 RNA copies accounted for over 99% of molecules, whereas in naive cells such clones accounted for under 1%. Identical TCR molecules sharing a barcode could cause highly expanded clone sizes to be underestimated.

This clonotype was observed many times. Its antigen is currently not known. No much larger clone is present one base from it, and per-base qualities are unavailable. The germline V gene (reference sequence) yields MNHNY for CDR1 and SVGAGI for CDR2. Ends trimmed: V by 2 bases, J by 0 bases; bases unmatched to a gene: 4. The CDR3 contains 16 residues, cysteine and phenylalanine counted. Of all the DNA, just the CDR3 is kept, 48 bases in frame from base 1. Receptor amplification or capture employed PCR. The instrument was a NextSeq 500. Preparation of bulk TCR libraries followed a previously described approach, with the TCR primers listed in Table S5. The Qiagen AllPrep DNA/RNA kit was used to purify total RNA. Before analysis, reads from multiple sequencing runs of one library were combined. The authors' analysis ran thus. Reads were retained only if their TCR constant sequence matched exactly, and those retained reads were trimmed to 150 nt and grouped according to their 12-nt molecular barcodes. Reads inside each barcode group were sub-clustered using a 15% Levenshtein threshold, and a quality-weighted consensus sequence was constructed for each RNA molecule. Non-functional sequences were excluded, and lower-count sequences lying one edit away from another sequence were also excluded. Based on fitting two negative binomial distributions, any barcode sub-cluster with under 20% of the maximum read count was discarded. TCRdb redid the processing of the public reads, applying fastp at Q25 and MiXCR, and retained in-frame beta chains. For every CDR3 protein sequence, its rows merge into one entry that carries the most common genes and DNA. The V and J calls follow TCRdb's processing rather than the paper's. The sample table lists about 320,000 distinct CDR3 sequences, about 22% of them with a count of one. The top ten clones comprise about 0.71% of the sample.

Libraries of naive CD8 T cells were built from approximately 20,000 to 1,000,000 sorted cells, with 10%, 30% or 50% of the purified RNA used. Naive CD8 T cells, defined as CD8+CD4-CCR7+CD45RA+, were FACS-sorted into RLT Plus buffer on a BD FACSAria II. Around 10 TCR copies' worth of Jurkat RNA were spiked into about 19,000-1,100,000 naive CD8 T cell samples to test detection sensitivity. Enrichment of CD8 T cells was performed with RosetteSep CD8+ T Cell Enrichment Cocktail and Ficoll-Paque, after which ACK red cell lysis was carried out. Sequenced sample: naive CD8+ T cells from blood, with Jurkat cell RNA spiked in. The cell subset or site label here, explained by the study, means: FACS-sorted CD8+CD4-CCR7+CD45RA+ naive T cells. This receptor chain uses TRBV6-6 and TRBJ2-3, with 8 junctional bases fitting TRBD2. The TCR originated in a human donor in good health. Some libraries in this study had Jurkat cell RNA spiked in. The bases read TGTGCCAGCAGTTACCACGTAGCGGGGAGCACAGATACGCAGTATTTT. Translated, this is CASSYHVAGSTDTQYF.